This TCR beta chain was found in a study of shared clonotypes between healthy human individuals. Background on the study: Donors had three CD4 naive, three CD4 memory, two CD8 naive and one CD8 memory plate apiece.

The CDR3 extends over 13 amino acids. Trimming removed 4 bases at V and 9 bases at J, with 13 bases between. Germline CDR1 reads SGHVS; CDR2 reads FQNEAQ. Sequencing was performed with immunoSEQ multiplex PCR; in TCRdb, only in-frame clones are kept and a portion is missing. The sample comprises roughly 640,000 clones, almost 97% of which are singletons, and 0.057% rests with the top ten. Input material: naive CD4+ T cells sorted from blood. As to subset: CD45RA+ positively selected. This sequence was found in a woman aged 25 to 39 in good health. The chain recombines TRBV7-8 with TRBJ2-1, with D perhaps TRBD1 (5 bases). For the CDR3, the DNA is TGTGCCAGCAGCTCGGACAATCAGGTTGAGCAGTTCTTC. Translated, it gives CASSSDNQVEQFF. Combining the CDR3 with reference TRBV7-8 and TRBJ2-1 gives the whole variable domain GAGVSQSPRYKVAKRGQDVALRCDPISGHVSLFWYQQALGQGPEFLTYFQNEAQLDKSGLPSDRFFAERPEGSVSTLKIQRTQQEDSAVYLCASSSDNQVEQFFGPGTRLTVL.